What follows is one TCR beta chain and its context. No antigen is known for it. Only in-frame clones appear in the TCRdb table, and some are missing; sequencing was by immunoSEQ multiplex PCR. The sample lists around 750,000 clones; 74% were seen once. V lost 4 bases to trimming and J lost 5 bases; unmatched junction nucleotides: 6. This CDR3 has 14 amino acids. Germline V gene sequence: CDR1 LNHDA, CDR2 SQIVND (reference sequence). The entry originates in a study of shared clonotypes between healthy human individuals. Study in general: CD4 naive and CD4 memory each took three plates per donor, while CD8 naive took two and CD8 memory one.

Study outcomes and limitations: Estimated richness was generally greater in naive than memory subsets.

Into CD45RA+ naive and CD45RA-negative memory subsets, the CD4+ cells were split. Sequencing was performed on memory CD4+ T cells sorted from blood. The subset denotes: CD45RA-negative fraction. This chain uses TRBV19 with TRBJ2-7; 9 bases align to TRBD1. The TCR originated in a woman in her twenties or thirties in good health. Written as DNA, the CDR3 is TGTGCCAGTAGTACCCGACAGGGGGGACACGAGCAGTACTTC. Translation: CASSTRQGGHEQYF.